Following are 14 T cell receptor beta chains from one sample sequenced in a study of T cell responses to AZD1222 COVID-19 vaccine. The protocol was immunoSEQ multiplex PCR, while the TCRdb copy is restricted to in-frame clones and leaves out a portion. The table has 100,000 to 150,000 clones, roughly 84% seen once. The source was peripheral blood, collected 28 days after the second AZD1222 dose. These receptors all stem from an adult who received the AZD1222 COVID-19 vaccine.

The chain links TRBV10-2 to TRBJ1-6, with unresolved D. The length of the CDR3 is 13 residues. The germline V gene encodes CDR1 WSHSY and CDR2 SAAADI. V lost 10 bases to trimming and J lost 7 bases, with 14 bases between them. The CDR3 DNA sequence: TGCGCCACCAAGGATCCGAGGAATTCACCCCTCCACTTT. Protein: CATKDPRNSPLHF.

The chain joins TRBV5-1 to TRBJ2-3; D gene uncertain. CDR3 length: 15 amino acids. Germline assignment: CDR1 SGHRS and CDR2 YFSETQ. Trimming cost V 0 bases and J 0 bases, with 8 bases left between them. CDR3 nucleotide sequence: TGCGCCAGCAGCTTGGCCCAGTACAGCACAGATACGCAGTATTTT. Translated: CASSLAQYSTDTQYF.

The rearrangement links TRBV2 to TRBJ1-1; no clear D. This CDR3 contains 12 residues. V was shortened by 6 bases and J by 1 base, with 6 bases between the two germline ends. CDR1 is SNHLY and CDR2 is FYNNEI in the germline V gene. In DNA, the CDR3 is TGTGCCAGCAGCCTCACGAACACTGAAGCTTTCTTT. Protein: CASSLTNTEAFF.

The chain joins TRBV10-3 to TRBJ1-1; 8 bases map to TRBD1. Germline V CDR1 and CDR2: ENHRY, SYGVKD. The CDR3 contains 15 residues. With V trimmed by 4 bases and J by 5 bases, 9 bases remained unmatched. CDR3 coding DNA: TGTGCCATCAGTGGGACAGGGAATAGAGAAACTGAAGCTTTCTTT. As protein: CAISGTGNRETEAFF.

V and J are TRBV11-2 and TRBJ2-1, with D perhaps matching TRBD2 (5 bases). Trimming took off 6 bases at V and 7 bases at J, with 13 bases between the two ends. The CDR3 has 13 residues. Germline values: CDR1 SGHAT, CDR2 FQNNGV. CDR3 loop: CASRDSFGNEQFF. The DNA for the CDR3 is TGTGCCAGCAGGGACTCCTTTGGGAATGAGCAGTTCTTC.

The chain couples TRBV7-2 to TRBJ1-6; D gene uncertain. Germline V gene sequence: CDR1 SGHTA, CDR2 FQGNSA. V was shortened by 2 bases and J by 9 bases, with 11 bases between the two germline ends. The CDR3 sequence is 14 residues long. CDR3 region: CASSLYPVSSPLHF. The CDR3 bases are TGTGCCAGCAGCTTATACCCAGTGAGTTCACCCCTCCACTTT.

This chain joins TRBV29-1 and TRBJ2-2; tentatively, D is TRBD2 (7 bases). Germline-derived CDR1 and CDR2 are SQVTM and ANQGSEA. The CDR3 spans 16 residues. V lost 7 bases and J 2 bases, leaving 20 bases between the germline ends. CDR3: CSAPPRGGSNTGELFF. For the CDR3, the DNA is TGCAGCGCGCCACCGAGGGGGGGAAGCAACACCGGGGAGCTGTTTTTT.

Remarks on this clone: The same CDR3 can be traced to other DNA sequences in this sample. J is TRBJ1-6 and V is TRBV2; D not resolved. CDR3 length equals 14 residues. CDR1 SNHLY and CDR2 FYNNEI come from the germline V gene. Trimming removed 1 base at V and 5 bases at J, with 6 bases between. This CDR3 is CASSEVGDNSPLHF. The CDR3 DNA reads TGTGCCAGCAGTGAAGTCGGGGATAATTCACCCCTCCACTTT.

This chain links TRBV7-9 with TRBJ2-1; 7 bases align to TRBD1. The CDR3 sequence is 15 residues long. Germline assignment: CDR1 SEHNR and CDR2 FQNEAQ (reference sequence). V dropped 1 base and J dropped 8; count of bases not matched to a gene: 8. The CDR3 region has the DNA TGTGCCAGCAGCTTAGGAGACAGGGCAAAAGATGAGCAGTTCTTC. It encodes CASSLGDRAKDEQFF.

There are a few counts of this clone. The chain combines TRBV18 with TRBJ1-2; 9 bases are shared with TRBD1. Germline V gene sequence: CDR1 KGHSH, CDR2 LQKENI. With 3 bases clipped from V and 6 bases from J, the junction kept 8 bases outside the gene matches. This CDR3 has 15 residues. The CDR3 loop reads CASSPDPGQGNGYTF. CDR3 in DNA: TGTGCCAGCTCACCGGATCCGGGACAGGGAAATGGCTACACCTTC.

The V and J genes are TRBV10-2 and TRBJ1-6; D is ambiguous. This CDR3 has 12 amino acids. V was cut by 7 bases and J by 5 bases, with 6 bases left in between. Germline lookup yields CDR1 WSHSY and CDR2 SAAADI. The chain's CDR3 is CASTRDNSPLHF. The DNA of the CDR3 is TGCGCCAGCACCAGAGATAATTCACCCCTCCACTTT.

The chain joins TRBV14 to TRBJ1-1; the D is unclear. This CDR3 contains 12 residues. Germline V gene lookup returns CDR1 SGHDN and CDR2 FVKESK. V was trimmed by 2 bases and J by 3 bases, leaving 4 bases between them. The CDR3 DNA reads TGTGCCAGCAGCCAATCCTACACTGAAGCTTTCTTT. Residues: CASSQSYTEAFF.

V is TRBV7-3 and J is TRBJ2-1; D is possibly TRBD1 (6 bases). With 2 bases removed from V and 6 bases from J, the gap between germline ends came to 8 bases. CDR1 SGHTA and CDR2 FQGTGA come from the germline V gene. The CDR3 length is 13 residues. The DNA of the CDR3 is TGTGCCAGCAGCTTATCAGGGGCCAATGAGCAGTTCTTC. Protein: CASSLSGANEQFF.

The chain employs TRBV4-2 and TRBJ1-6; no clear D. V was trimmed by 1 base and J by 0 bases, leaving 10 bases between them. Germline CDR1 reads LGHNA; CDR2 reads YNFKEQ. CDR3 length: 17 residues. CDR3 sequence (DNA): TGTGCCAGCAGCCAAGCCCCTGGGAGCTCCTATAATTCACCCCTCCACTTT. It specifies CASSQAPGSSYNSPLHF.